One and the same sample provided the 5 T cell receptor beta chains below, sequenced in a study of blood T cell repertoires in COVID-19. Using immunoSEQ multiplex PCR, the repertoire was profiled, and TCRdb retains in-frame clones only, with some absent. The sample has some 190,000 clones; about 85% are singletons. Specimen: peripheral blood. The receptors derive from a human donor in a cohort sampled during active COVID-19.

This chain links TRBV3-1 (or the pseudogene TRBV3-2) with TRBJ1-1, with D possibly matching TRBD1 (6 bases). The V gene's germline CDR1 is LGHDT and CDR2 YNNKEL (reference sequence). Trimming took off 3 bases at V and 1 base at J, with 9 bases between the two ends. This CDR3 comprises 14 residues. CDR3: CASSQEQGNTEAFF. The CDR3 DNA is TGTGCCAGCAGCCAGGAACAGGGGAACACTGAAGCTTTCTTT.

The CDR3 loop reads CASSAGARVEQYF. CDR3 in DNA: TGTGCCAGCAGCGCAGGGGCCCGGGTCGAGCAGTACTTC. The rearrangement links TRBV9 to TRBJ2-7, with D possibly TRBD1 on 6 matching bases. Germline CDR1 reads SGDLS; CDR2 reads YYNGEE. The CDR3 has 13 amino acids. V was shortened by 3 bases and J by 6 bases, with 13 bases between the two germline ends.

The chain's CDR3 is CASSLEEAYFQPQHF. DNA for the CDR3: TGTGCCAGCAGTTTGGAGGAAGCGTATTTCCAGCCCCAGCATTTT. V gene TRBV28 combines with J gene TRBJ1-5; D ambiguous. Trimming took 3 bases from V and 7 from J, leaving 16 bases between them. The germline V gene has CDR1 MDHEN and CDR2 SYDVKM. This CDR3 is 15 amino acids long. Drawing the rest from reference TRBV28 and TRBJ1-5, the complete variable domain is DVKVTQSSRYLVKRTGEKVFLECVQDMDHENMFWYRQDPGLGLRLIYFSYDVKMKEKGDIPEGYSVSREKKERFSLILESASTNQTSMYLCASSLEEAYFQPQHFGDGTRLSIL.

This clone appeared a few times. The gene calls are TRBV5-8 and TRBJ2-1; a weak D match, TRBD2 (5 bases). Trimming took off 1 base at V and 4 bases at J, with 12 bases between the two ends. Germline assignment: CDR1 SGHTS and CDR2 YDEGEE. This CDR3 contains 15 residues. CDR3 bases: TGTGCCAGCAGCTTGAAACGTCTAGCTTACAATGAGCAGTTCTTC. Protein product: CASSLKRLAYNEQFF.

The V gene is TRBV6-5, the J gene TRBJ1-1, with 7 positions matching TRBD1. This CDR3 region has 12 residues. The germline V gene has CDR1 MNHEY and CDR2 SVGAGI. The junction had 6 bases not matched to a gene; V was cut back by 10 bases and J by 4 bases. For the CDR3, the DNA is TGTGCCACGCAACAGGGGTTCACTGAAGCTTTCTTT. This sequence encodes CATQQGFTEAFF.